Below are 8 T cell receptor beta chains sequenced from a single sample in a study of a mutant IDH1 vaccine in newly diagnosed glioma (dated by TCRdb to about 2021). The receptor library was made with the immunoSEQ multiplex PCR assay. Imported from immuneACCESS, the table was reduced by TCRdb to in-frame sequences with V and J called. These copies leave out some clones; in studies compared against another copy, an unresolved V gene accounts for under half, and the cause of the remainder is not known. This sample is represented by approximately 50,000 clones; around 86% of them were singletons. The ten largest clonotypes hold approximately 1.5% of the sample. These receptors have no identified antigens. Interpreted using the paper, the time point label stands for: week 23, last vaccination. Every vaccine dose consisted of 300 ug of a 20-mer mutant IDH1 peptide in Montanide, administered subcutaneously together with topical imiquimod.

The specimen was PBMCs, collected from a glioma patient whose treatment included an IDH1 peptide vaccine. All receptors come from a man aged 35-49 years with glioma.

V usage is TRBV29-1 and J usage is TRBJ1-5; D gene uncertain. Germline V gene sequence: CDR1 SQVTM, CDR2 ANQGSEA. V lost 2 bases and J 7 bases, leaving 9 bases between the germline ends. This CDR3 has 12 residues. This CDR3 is CSVESSGQPQHF. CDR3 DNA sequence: TGCAGCGTTGAAAGTTCAGGACAGCCCCAGCATTTT.

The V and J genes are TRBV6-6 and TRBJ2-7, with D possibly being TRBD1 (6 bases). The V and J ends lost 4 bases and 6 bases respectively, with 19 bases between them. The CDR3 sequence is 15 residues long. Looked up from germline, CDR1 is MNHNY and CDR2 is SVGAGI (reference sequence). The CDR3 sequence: CASSWGLTGTGEQYF. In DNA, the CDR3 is TGTGCCAGCAGTTGGGGCTTGACAGGTACTGGCGAGCAGTACTTC.

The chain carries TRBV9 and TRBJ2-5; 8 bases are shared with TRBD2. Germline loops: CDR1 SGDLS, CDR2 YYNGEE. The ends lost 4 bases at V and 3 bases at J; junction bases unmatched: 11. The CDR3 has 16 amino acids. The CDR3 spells CASSRLAQVNEETQYF. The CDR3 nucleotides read TGTGCCAGCAGCCGACTAGCGCAGGTCAACGAAGAGACCCAGTACTTC.

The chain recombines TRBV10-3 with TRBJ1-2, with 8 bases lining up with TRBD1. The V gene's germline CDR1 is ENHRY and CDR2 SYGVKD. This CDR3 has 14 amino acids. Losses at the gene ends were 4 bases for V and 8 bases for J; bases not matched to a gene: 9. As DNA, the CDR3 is TGTGCCATCAGTGCCGGGACAGGTCAAAACGGCTACACCTTC. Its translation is CAISAGTGQNGYTF.

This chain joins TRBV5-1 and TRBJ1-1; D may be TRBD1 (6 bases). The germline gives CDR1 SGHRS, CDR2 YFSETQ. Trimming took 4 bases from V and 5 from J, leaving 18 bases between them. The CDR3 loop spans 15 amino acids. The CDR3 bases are TGCGCCAGCAGCCCGCTACAGGGTGGGGGAACTGAAGCTTTCTTT. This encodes CASSPLQGGGTEAFF.

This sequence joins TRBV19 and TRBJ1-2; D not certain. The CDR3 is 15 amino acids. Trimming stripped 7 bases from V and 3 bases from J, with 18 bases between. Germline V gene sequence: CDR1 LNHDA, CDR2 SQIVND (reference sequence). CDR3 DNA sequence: TGTGCCAGTACCTCTGACCGAGCTGCTTACTATGGCTACACCTTC. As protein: CASTSDRAAYYGYTF.

CDR3 region: CASSQGRIYGYTF. CDR3 coding DNA: TGCGCCAGCAGCCAAGGAAGGATCTATGGCTACACCTTC. The chain uses TRBV4-3 and TRBJ1-2; the D is unclear. Per germline, CDR1 LGHNA and CDR2 YSLEER. The CDR3 length is 13 residues. Trimming removed 1 base at V and 4 bases at J, with 7 bases between.

The chain's CDR3 is CSVDRPSGSYEQYF. The DNA of the CDR3 is TGCAGCGTTGATAGGCCTAGCGGTTCGTACGAGCAGTACTTC. The rearrangement links TRBV29-1 to TRBJ2-7; 7 bases fit TRBD2. The CDR3 loop spans 14 amino acids. Looked up from germline, CDR1 is SQVTM and CDR2 is ANQGSEA. With 3 bases clipped from V and 4 bases from J, the junction kept 9 bases outside the gene matches.